Listed below are T cell receptor beta chains from one sample, sequenced in a study of cytomegalovirus exposure and HLA in healthy donors. TCRdb keeps only in-frame clones here, not all; method: immunoSEQ multiplex PCR. The profile covers some 190,000 clones, with approximately 83% appearing a single time and 1.2% taken by the ten largest. The sequenced sample consisted of PBMCs. The receptors here all came from a boy aged 2 to 10 in good health and CMV-seronegative. Both conserved end residues are part of each CDR3. D genes are given only for firm matches. Only some rows state a clone size, as once, few, many or a class for expanded clones.

len	v_gene	d_gene	j_gene	abundance	CDR3nt	CDR3aa
16	TRBV5-1	TRBD1	TRBJ2-7	NA	TGCGCCAGCAGCTTGGCCTCGGGACAGCTTTCCTACGAGCAGTACTTC	CASSLASGQLSYEQYF
17	TRBV10-3	NA	TRBJ1-2	NA	TGTGCCATCAGTGAGTCGATAGTCGGCGGGCCGGTCTATGGCTACACCTTC	CAISESIVGGPVYGYTF
14	TRBV15	NA	TRBJ2-1	NA	TGTGCCACCAGCAGAAGGCGGGGATCCAATGAGCAGTTCTTC	CATSRRRGSNEQFF
14	TRBV6-5	NA	TRBJ1-5	NA	TGTGCCAGCAGTCCCCGGGGTTCTAATCAGCCCCAGCATTTT	CASSPRGSNQPQHF
13	TRBV27	TRBD1	TRBJ2-1	NA	TGTGCCAGCAGTCGACAGGGTCGGGATGAGCAGTTCTTC	CASSRQGRDEQFF
12	TRBV19	NA	TRBJ1-1	NA	TGTGCCAGTAGCTACTCGAACACTGAAGCTTTCTTT	CASSYSNTEAFF
18	TRBV11-2	TRBD2	TRBJ2-3	NA	TGTGCCAGCAGCTTAGATGGGGGGCGGGGGGGCCTTGCAGATACGCAGTATTTT	CASSLDGGRGGLADTQYF
13	TRBV30	TRBD1	TRBJ2-7	few	TGTGCCTGGAGTGAGAAGACAGGGACCGAGCAGTACTTC	CAWSEKTGTEQYF
15	TRBV7-9	NA	TRBJ1-1	NA	TGTGCCAGCAGCTTAGTGGGACACCCGAACACTGAAGCTTTCTTT	CASSLVGHPNTEAFF
17	TRBV14	NA	TRBJ2-2	NA	TGTGCCAGCAGCCAAGAAATCGGGAGAGGAAACACCGGGGAGCTGTTTTTT	CASSQEIGRGNTGELFF
15	TRBV5-4	NA	TRBJ2-5	NA	TGTGCCAGCAGCTTACGGTACAGGGCAAAGGAGACCCAGTACTTC	CASSLRYRAKETQYF
16	TRBV7-9	TRBD2	TRBJ2-2	NA	TGTGCCAGCAGCTTATTCCTAGCGGGGGGAACCGGGGAGCTGTTTTTT	CASSLFLAGGTGELFF
15	TRBV6-6	TRBD1	TRBJ1-3	NA	TGTGCCAGCAGTCGACGGGACAGGGGAGGTCACACCATATATTTT	CASSRRDRGGHTIYF
15	TRBV19	NA	TRBJ1-1	NA	TGTGCCAGTAGTTTCGACAGGCGGGGGGACACTGAAGCTTTCTTT	CASSFDRRGDTEAFF
16	TRBV2	TRBD2	TRBJ2-1	NA	TGTGCCAGCAGTGAAAGGTCTAGCGGATCCTACAATGAGCAGTTCTTC	CASSERSSGSYNEQFF
13	TRBV12-5	NA	TRBJ2-3	NA	TGTGCTAGTGGTTTGAGAGGGAGAGATACGCAGTATTTT	CASGLRGRDTQYF
16	TRBV27	TRBD1	TRBJ1-1	NA	TGTGCCAGCAGTTCCTCCCGGGACAGGGTAGGCACTGAAGCTTTCTTT	CASSSSRDRVGTEAFF
16	TRBV18	NA	TRBJ1-1	NA	TGTGCCAGCTCACCTAGGCAGGGAACAATGAACACTGAAGCTTTCTTT	CASSPRQGTMNTEAFF
15	TRBV5-1	TRBD1	TRBJ2-1	NA	TGCGCCAGCAATCCTGGGACAGCCTCCTACAATGAGCAGTTCTTC	CASNPGTASYNEQFF
15	TRBV11-2	TRBD2	TRBJ2-1	few	TGTGCCAGCAGCGGGGAGGGTAGCGGGGGGGATGAGCAGTTCTTC	CASSGEGSGGDEQFF
14	TRBV7-9	NA	TRBJ1-1	NA	TGTGCCAGCAGGAAGGGACTGGGGGGCACTGAAGCTTTCTTT	CASRKGLGGTEAFF
15	TRBV9	NA	TRBJ1-2	NA	TGTGCCAGCAGCGTGGGGGCGCTTCCTAACTATGGCTACACCTTC	CASSVGALPNYGYTF
13	TRBV25-1	NA	TRBJ2-1	few	TGTGCCAGCAGACTAGGGCATTACAATGAGCAGTTCTTC	CASRLGHYNEQFF
15	TRBV11-2	NA	TRBJ2-1	NA	TGTGCCAGCAGCTTAGGGCCCGGACAGTACAATGAGCAGTTCTTC	CASSLGPGQYNEQFF
13	TRBV6-1	NA	TRBJ2-7	few	TGTGCCAGCATGAGGGCCCCAGGATACGAGCAGTACTTC	CASMRAPGYEQYF
14	TRBV7-7	NA	TRBJ2-3	NA	TGTGCCAGCAGCTTAAGCGTAAACACAGATACGCAGTATTTT	CASSLSVNTDTQYF
18	TRBV7-4	TRBD1	TRBJ1-5	once	TGTGCCAGCAGCTTCGGGACAGGGTGGGTTAATTGCAATCAGCCCCAGCATTTT	CASSFGTGWVNCNQPQHF
15	TRBV4-3	TRBD1	TRBJ1-2	NA	TGCGCCAGCAGCCAATGGACAGGTTCGTTTGCTGGCTACACCTTC	CASSQWTGSFAGYTF
15	TRBV7-2	NA	TRBJ1-4	NA	TGTGCCAGCAGCTTAGATAGGACAGAGACGGAAAAACTGTTTTTT	CASSLDRTETEKLFF
15	TRBV5-1	NA	TRBJ2-7	NA	TGCGCCAGCAGCTTGGAATCCCAGTCTTACTACGAGCAGTACTTC	CASSLESQSYYEQYF
16	TRBV7-9	NA	TRBJ1-2	NA	TGTGCCAGCAGCTTAGCCGAAACAAAGTACAGGAGCGGCTACACCTTC	CASSLAETKYRSGYTF
17	TRBV2	TRBD1	TRBJ1-2	few	TGTGCCAGCAGTGAGAGTAGACAGGGGGCGATCAGCTATGGCTACACCTTC	CASSESRQGAISYGYTF
14	TRBV19	NA	TRBJ1-6	NA	TGTGCCAGTAGTTATCCGGGATATAATTCACCCCTCCACTTT	CASSYPGYNSPLHF
14	TRBV30	NA	TRBJ1-2	NA	TGTGCCTGGAGGGGGACGGGACAACTTGATGGCTACACCTTC	CAWRGTGQLDGYTF
13	TRBV30	NA	TRBJ1-5	NA	TGTGCCTGGAGTCGGCAGGGACTCCAGCCCCAGCATTTT	CAWSRQGLQPQHF
15	TRBV5-1	TRBD1	TRBJ1-2	NA	TGCGCCAGCAGCTCGGACAGGGCCTCGGGGGGCGGCTACACCTTC	CASSSDRASGGGYTF
15	TRBV5-4	TRBD2	TRBJ2-1	NA	TGTGCCAGCAGCCTACCGGGACTAGGGGAGGATGAGCAGTTCTTC	CASSLPGLGEDEQFF
15	TRBV19	NA	TRBJ1-5	NA	TGTGCCAGTAGTATATCGGCAGGGAGCAATCAGCCCCAGCATTTT	CASSISAGSNQPQHF
16	TRBV7-9	TRBD1	TRBJ2-1	NA	TGTGCCAGCAGCGCCCTTGGACAGGGCCGTTACAATGAGCAGTTCTTC	CASSALGQGRYNEQFF
16	TRBV15	NA	TRBJ1-2	NA	TGTGCCACCAGCAGAGCCCTCATACAGGGTAACTATGGCTACACCTTC	CATSRALIQGNYGYTF
15	TRBV5-1	TRBD1	TRBJ1-1	NA	TGCGCCAGCAGCCCGCGGACAGGGGTCGGCACTGAAGCTTTCTTT	CASSPRTGVGTEAFF
16	TRBV2	NA	TRBJ1-5	NA	TGTGCCAGCAGTGAATGGGCCACGACAGGCAATCAGCCCCAGCATTTT	CASSEWATTGNQPQHF
16	TRBV19	TRBD1	TRBJ2-5	NA	TGTGCCAGTAGTCCCCGGACAGGGAATTACCAAGAGACCCAGTACTTC	CASSPRTGNYQETQYF
16	TRBV19	TRBD1	TRBJ2-1	NA	TGTGCCAGTAGTAGAACCGGGACAGGGCCCAACAATGAGCAGTTCTTC	CASSRTGTGPNNEQFF
15	TRBV11-2	NA	TRBJ2-5	NA	TGTGCCAGCAGCTTCCTAGGGGGGGGACAAGAGACCCAGTACTTC	CASSFLGGGQETQYF
15	TRBV18	NA	TRBJ1-4	once	TGTGCCAGCTCACCACCGGTTAATTTGGAGGGGAAGCTGTTTTTT	CASSPPVNLEGKLFF
13	TRBV12-5	TRBD1	TRBJ2-1	NA	TGTGCTAGTCGGGACAGCAACCTCATGGCGCAGTTCTTC	CASRDSNLMAQFF
15	TRBV4-3	TRBD1	TRBJ1-5	once	TGCGCCAGCAGCCAAGATAGGGGACAGGGTCAGCCCCAGCATTTT	CASSQDRGQGQPQHF
15	TRBV10-1	NA	TRBJ2-1	NA	TGCGCCAGCAGTGAGTCAGGAGGGATGGGGAATGAGCAGTTCTTC	CASSESGGMGNEQFF
15	TRBV6-1	TRBD2	TRBJ2-1	NA	TGTGCCGGGTCGATAAGCGGGACCCCCTACAATGAGCAGTTCTTC	CAGSISGTPYNEQFF
16	TRBV4-3	TRBD1	TRBJ1-5	NA	TGCGCCAGCAGCCAAGACACAGGGGGCGGCAATCAGCCCCAGCATTTT	CASSQDTGGGNQPQHF
13	TRBV12-5	TRBD1	TRBJ2-5	once	TGTGCTAGTGGTTTGGGACAGGGCGGGACCCAGTACTTC	CASGLGQGGTQYF
15	TRBV2	NA	TRBJ1-1	NA	TGTGCCAGCAGTTCCACGGGACTCTCGAACACTGAAGCTTTCTTT	CASSSTGLSNTEAFF
15	TRBV5-6	NA	TRBJ1-3	NA	TGTGCCAGCAGCACTCCGGGGTCCTCTGGAAACACCATATATTTT	CASSTPGSSGNTIYF